A selection of T cell receptor beta chains follows, all from one sample in a study of STAT3 mutations in large granular lymphocyte leukemia. Using immunoSEQ multiplex PCR, the repertoire was profiled, and TCRdb retains in-frame clones only, with some absent. Of tens of thousands of clones in the sample, roughly 81% were seen once. Sequenced material: PBMCs. These receptors were taken from a human donor with T large granular lymphocyte leukemia. Some clones in this sample may be carry-over from other donors' samples. Both conserved end residues are part of each CDR3. A D gene is named only where the DNA matches it firmly. Size tells how often a clone was seen (once, few, many) or the class of an expanded clone, and some rows leave it out.

d_call j_call clone_size v_call cdr3_nt cdr3_aa
- TRBJ2-7 - TRBV27 TGTGCCAGCAGTTTCCTAAGGGGAAGCTCCTACGAGCAGTACTTC CASSFLRGSSYEQYF
- TRBJ2-3 - TRBV18 TGTGCCAGCTCACCACTTGCGACGGCGCCGTGGGGCACAGATACGCAGTATTTT CASSPLATAPWGTDTQYF
TRBD1 TRBJ1-2 - TRBV2 TGTGCCAGCAGTGAAGAGGGACAGGGCCTCTATGGCTACACCTTC CASSEEGQGLYGYTF
- TRBJ1-1 few TRBV7-9 TGTGCCAGCAGCATGGAGGCAGGAAAAGCTTTCTTT CASSMEAGKAFF
- TRBJ1-5 once TRBV19 TGTGCCAGTAAACCCGGTACCCGGGACGGACTCAATCAGCCCCAGCATTTT CASKPGTRDGLNQPQHF
- TRBJ2-6 once TRBV6-5 TGTGCCAGCAGTGAGGTGAGGGGGGCCAACGTCCTGACTTTC CASSEVRGANVLTF
- TRBJ2-3 - TRBV7-2 TGTGCCAGCAGCTTACAGGGCGGCACAGATACGCAGTATTTT CASSLQGGTDTQYF
- TRBJ1-1 - TRBV28 TGTGCCAGCATTACAGCCGTGAACACTGAAGCTTTCTTT CASITAVNTEAFF
- TRBJ1-6 once TRBV10-3 TGTGCCATCAGTGAGTCAAACAGGGAGAATTCACCCCTCCACTTT CAISESNRENSPLHF
TRBD1 TRBJ1-1 - TRBV4-2 TGTGCCAGCAGCCAGGCCCCGACAGGGAGGACTGAAGCTTTCTTT CASSQAPTGRTEAFF
- TRBJ2-5 few TRBV27 TGTGCCAGCAGTTTGGGTCCGGACCAGTACTTC CASSLGPDQYF
TRBD2 TRBJ2-5 once TRBV6-1 TGTGCCAGCAGTGCCCGACTAGCGGGCCAAGAGACCCAGTACTTC CASSARLAGQETQYF
- TRBJ1-4 - TRBV5-1 TGCGCCAGCAGCTTAAGGGGGGGAGGAACTAATGAAAAACTGTTTTTT CASSLRGGGTNEKLFF
TRBD1 TRBJ1-5 - TRBV5-1 TGCGCCAGCAGCTTGGGGGACAGGGGTAATCAGCCCCAGCATTTT CASSLGDRGNQPQHF
- TRBJ1-4 few TRBV2 TGTGCCGGAAGGGGGAGAGGGGAAAAACTGTTTTTT CAGRGRGEKLFF
- TRBJ1-1 - TRBV7-9 TGTGCCAGCAGCCCAAGACGAGGGGCAACGAACACTGAAGCTTTCTTT CASSPRRGATNTEAFF
- TRBJ2-7 - TRBV4-2 TGTGCCAGCAGCCAAGATCAAATGGGGGAGCAGTACTTC CASSQDQMGEQYF
- TRBJ2-2 - TRBV13 TGTGCCTCACATTGGGCGGCAGGGGGGTCGGAGAACACCGGGGAGCTGTTTTTT CASHWAAGGSENTGELFF
- TRBJ1-5 - TRBV13 TGTGCCAGCAGCTTAGGCCCAGCCCATAGCAATCAGCCCCAGCATTTT CASSLGPAHSNQPQHF
TRBD1 TRBJ1-2 once TRBV30 TGTGCCTCCTCGACAGGGACCAACTATGGCTACACCTTC CASSTGTNYGYTF
- TRBJ1-4 - TRBV4-2 TGTGCCAGCAGCCAGCCCACAGGAGCAACTAATGAAAAACTGTTTTTT CASSQPTGATNEKLFF
TRBD1 TRBJ1-3 - TRBV7-8 TGTGCCAGCAGCTTACACGACAGGGTGGGAAACACCATATATTTT CASSLHDRVGNTIYF
- TRBJ2-1 - TRBV5-1 TGCGCCAGCAGCTTCCACCCGGCCTACAATGAGCAGTTCTTC CASSFHPAYNEQFF
- TRBJ2-3 few TRBV18 TGTGCCAGCTCACCAAGGGGTCCGACAGATACGCAGTATTTT CASSPRGPTDTQYF
TRBD2 TRBJ2-1 - TRBV6-1 TGTGCCAGCACCTTTAGCGGGGGATTCAATGAGCAGTTCTTC CASTFSGGFNEQFF
TRBD2 TRBJ2-1 - TRBV4-1 TGCGCCAGCAGCCGTTATAGCGGGGGGGCGGATGAGCAGTTCTTC CASSRYSGGADEQFF
- TRBJ1-6 - TRBV2 TGTGCCAGCAGTGTTCGACAGGACAATAATTCACCCCTCCACTTT CASSVRQDNNSPLHF
- TRBJ1-6 - TRBV6-6 TGTGCCAGCAGTTACTCCACGTTGGGTGATTCACCCCTCCACTTT CASSYSTLGDSPLHF
TRBD1 TRBJ1-6 - TRBV27 TGTGCCAGCAGATTTACCGGGACAGGAGATAATTCACCCCTCCACTTT CASRFTGTGDNSPLHF
TRBD2 TRBJ2-3 - TRBV5-4 TGTGCCAGCAGCTGGCCCCGGGGGGGCGGCACAGATACGCAGTATTTT CASSWPRGGGTDTQYF
TRBD1 TRBJ1-6 few TRBV28 TGTGCCAGCAGCACGCTTGCGACAGGGGTGAATTCACCCCTCCACTTT CASSTLATGVNSPLHF
TRBD2 TRBJ2-5 once TRBV5-1 TGCGCCAGCAGCTCCCTAGCGGGGCAAGAGACCCAGTACTTC CASSSLAGQETQYF